This T cell receptor beta chain was profiled in a study of tumor and adjacent non-tumor tissue in lung cancer. Overall study: The cohort had 12 adenocarcinoma, a couple of squamous cell and 1 small cell patients. Patients were aged 31 to 76, about ten men and about 5 women, stage I to III.

This CDR3 region has 17 residues. The germline gives CDR1 MGHRA, CDR2 YSYEKL. TCRbeta libraries were built with three rounds of nested PCR, modified from ARM-PCR. TCRdb re-derived calls from the multiplex PCR reads in MiXCR, one entry per CDR3 protein. The sample comprises around 99,000 distinct CDR3 sequences, under 65% of which are singletons, and around a fifth rests with the top ten. This sample's RNA came from whole unsorted tissue. More than 3 cm separated this lung sample from the edge of the tumor. General study points: Tumor repertoires had a smaller top 100 clone share than normal lung.

Concerning this clonotype: Its antigen is currently unknown. An end of the junction differs from the germline gene, which may be a read error.

The chain carries TRBV4-1 and TRBJ1-2, with D hard to call. The TCR sequence derives from a man in his sixties with non-small cell lung cancer. Sequencing was done on a sample of distant non-tumor lung tissue. CDR3 protein: CASSRGGTTDFNYGYTF. Written as DNA, the CDR3 is TGCGCCAGCAGCCGAGGAGGAACAACGGATTTTAACTATGGTTACACCTTC.